This TCR beta chain was found in a study of OX40 agonist ivuxolimab in advanced cancers. CDR1 is SGHTA, CDR2 FQGNSA, per germline. There are 16 residues in the CDR3. V dropped 5 bases and J dropped 5 bases, with 21 bases sitting between them. TCRdb's copy holds only in-frame clones and misses some; the assay was immunoSEQ multiplex PCR. The sample yields about 52,000 clones, approximately 92% seen once. This clone came up a few times. The source material was CD4+ or CD8+ T cells sorted from blood, sampled in a trial of the OX40 agonist ivuxolimab. The chain joins TRBV7-2 to TRBJ2-5; maybe TRBD1 (6 bases). The receptor was derived from an adult with an advanced solid tumor such as melanoma, head and neck, liver or kidney cancer. The CDR3 sequence is CASSPSKEQGGETQYF. The CDR3 nucleotides are TGTGCCAGCAGCCCATCAAAAGAACAGGGCGGGGAGACCCAGTACTTC.